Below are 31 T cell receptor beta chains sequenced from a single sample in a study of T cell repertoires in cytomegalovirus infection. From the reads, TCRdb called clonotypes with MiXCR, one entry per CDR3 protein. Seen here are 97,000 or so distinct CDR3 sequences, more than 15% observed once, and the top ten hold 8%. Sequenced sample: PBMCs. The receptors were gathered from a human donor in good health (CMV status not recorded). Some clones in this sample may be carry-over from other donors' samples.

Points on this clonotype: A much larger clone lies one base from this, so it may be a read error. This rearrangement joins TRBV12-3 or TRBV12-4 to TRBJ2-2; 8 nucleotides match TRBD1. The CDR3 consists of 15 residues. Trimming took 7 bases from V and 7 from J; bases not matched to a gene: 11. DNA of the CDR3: TGTGCCAGCATAGGGTGGACAGGGATCGGCGGGGAGCTGTTTTTT. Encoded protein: CASIGWTGIGGELFF.

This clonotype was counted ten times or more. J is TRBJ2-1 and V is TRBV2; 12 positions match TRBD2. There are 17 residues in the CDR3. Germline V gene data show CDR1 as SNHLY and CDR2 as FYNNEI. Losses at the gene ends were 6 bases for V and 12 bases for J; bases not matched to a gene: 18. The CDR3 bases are TGTGCCAGCAGCCACGCGGGGCTAGCGGGGGGGCCTCTTCCGCAGTTCTTC. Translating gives CASSHAGLAGGPLPQFF.

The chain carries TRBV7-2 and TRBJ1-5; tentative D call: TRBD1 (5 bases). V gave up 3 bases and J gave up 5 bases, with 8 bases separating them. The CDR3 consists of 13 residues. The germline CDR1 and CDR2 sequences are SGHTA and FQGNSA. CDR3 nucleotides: TGTGCCAGCAGCTTCAGGGTCTATCAGCCCCAGCATTTT. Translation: CASSFRVYQPQHF.

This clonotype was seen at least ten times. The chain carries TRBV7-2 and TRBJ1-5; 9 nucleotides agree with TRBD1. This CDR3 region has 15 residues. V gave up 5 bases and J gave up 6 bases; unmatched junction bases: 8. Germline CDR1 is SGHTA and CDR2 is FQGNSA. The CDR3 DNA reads TGTGCCAGCAGCCCCCAGGGACAGGGCCTTCAGCCCCAGCATTTT. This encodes CASSPQGQGLQPQHF.

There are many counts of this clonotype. The CDR3 sequence is CASSLEGDNYGYTF. CDR3 bases: TGCGCCAGCAGCTTGGAGGGGGACAACTATGGCTACACCTTC. The chain recombines TRBV5-1 with TRBJ1-2; a weak D match, TRBD1 (6 bases). The germline V gene has CDR1 SGHRS and CDR2 YFSETQ. V lost 0 bases to trimming and J lost 2 bases, with 8 bases between them. The CDR3 runs 14 residues.

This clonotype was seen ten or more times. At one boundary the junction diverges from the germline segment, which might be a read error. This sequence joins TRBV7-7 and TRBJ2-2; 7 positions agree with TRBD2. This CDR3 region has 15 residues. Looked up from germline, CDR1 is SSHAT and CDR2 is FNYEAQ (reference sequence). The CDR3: CASSLAGGGTGELFF. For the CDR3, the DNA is TGTGCTAGCAGCTTAGCGGGCGGGGGCACCGGGGAGCTGTTTTTT.

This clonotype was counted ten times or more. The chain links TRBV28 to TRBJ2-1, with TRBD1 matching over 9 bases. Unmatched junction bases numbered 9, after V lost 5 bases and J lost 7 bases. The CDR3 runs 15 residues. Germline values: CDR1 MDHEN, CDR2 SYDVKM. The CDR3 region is CASSLSGQGINEQFF. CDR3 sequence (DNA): TGTGCCAGCAGTCTCTCGGGACAGGGCATTAATGAGCAGTTCTTC.

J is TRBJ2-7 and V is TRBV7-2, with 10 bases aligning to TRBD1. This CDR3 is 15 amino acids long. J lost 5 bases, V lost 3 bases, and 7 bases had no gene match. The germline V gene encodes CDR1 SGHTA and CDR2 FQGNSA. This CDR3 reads CASSFRGQGFDEQYF. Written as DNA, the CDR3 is TGTGCCAGCAGCTTTCGGGGACAGGGGTTCGACGAGCAGTACTTC. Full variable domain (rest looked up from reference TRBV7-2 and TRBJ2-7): GAGVSQSPSNKVTEKGKDVELRCDPISGHTALYWYRQSLGQGLEFLIYFQGNSAPDKSGLPSDRFSAERTGGSVSTLTIQRTQQEDSAVYLCASSFRGQGFDEQYFGPGTRLTVT.

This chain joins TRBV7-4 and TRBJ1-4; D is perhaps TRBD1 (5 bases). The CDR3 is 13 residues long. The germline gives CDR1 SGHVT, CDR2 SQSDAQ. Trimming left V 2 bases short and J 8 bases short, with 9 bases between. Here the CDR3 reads CASSLMGDEKLFF. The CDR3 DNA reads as TGTGCCAGCAGCTTAATGGGGGACGAAAAACTGTTTTTT. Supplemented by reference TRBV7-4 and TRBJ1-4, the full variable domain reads GAGVSQSPRYKVAKRGRDVALRCDSISGHVTLYWYRQTLGQGSEVLTYSQSDAQRDKSGRPSGRFSAERPERSVSTLKIQRTEQGDSAVYLCASSLMGDEKLFFGSGTQLSVL.

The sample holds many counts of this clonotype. CDR3: CAISESGDGRNTGELFF. CDR3 coding DNA: TGTGCCATCAGTGAGTCTGGGGACGGCAGAAACACCGGGGAGCTGTTTTTT. This chain links TRBV10-3 with TRBJ2-2; perhaps D is TRBD1 or TRBD2 (5 bases each). The ends were cut back, 0 bases at V and 2 bases at J, with 13 bases in the middle. The germline V gene encodes CDR1 ENHRY and CDR2 SYGVKD. CDR3 length equals 17 residues.

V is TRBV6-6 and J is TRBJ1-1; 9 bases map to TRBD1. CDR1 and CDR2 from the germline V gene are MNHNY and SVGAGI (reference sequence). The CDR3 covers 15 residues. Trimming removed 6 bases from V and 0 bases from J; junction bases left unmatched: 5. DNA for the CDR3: TGTGCCAGCAGCTACGGACAGGGGATGAACACTGAAGCTTTCTTT. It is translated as CASSYGQGMNTEAFF.

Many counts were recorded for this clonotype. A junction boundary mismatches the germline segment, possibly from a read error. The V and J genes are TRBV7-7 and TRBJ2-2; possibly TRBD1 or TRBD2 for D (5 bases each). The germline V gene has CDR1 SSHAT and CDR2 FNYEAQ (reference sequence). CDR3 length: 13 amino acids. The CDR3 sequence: CASSLGDTGELFF. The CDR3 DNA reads TGTGCTAGCAGCCTGGGGGACACCGGGGAGCTGTTTTTT.

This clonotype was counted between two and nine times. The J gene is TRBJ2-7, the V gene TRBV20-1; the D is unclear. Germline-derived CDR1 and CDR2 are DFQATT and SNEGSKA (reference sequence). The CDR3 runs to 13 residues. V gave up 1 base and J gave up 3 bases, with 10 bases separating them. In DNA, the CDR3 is TGCAGTGCTAGAGGGGCGTCAGACTACGAGCAGTACTTC. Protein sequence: CSARGASDYEQYF.

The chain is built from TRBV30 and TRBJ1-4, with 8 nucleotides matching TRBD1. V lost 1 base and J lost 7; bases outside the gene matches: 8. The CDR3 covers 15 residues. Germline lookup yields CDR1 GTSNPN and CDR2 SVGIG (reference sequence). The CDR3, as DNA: TGTGCCTGGAGTGGGGTTGGCAGGGGGCGTGAAAAACTGTTTTTT. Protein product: CAWSGVGRGREKLFF. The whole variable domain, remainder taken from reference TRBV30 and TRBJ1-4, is SQTIHQWPATLVQPVGSPLSLECTVEGTSNPNLYWYRQAAGRGLQLLFYSVGIGQISSEVPQNLSASRPQDRQFILSSKKLLLSDSGFYLCAWSGVGRGREKLFFGSGTQLSVL.

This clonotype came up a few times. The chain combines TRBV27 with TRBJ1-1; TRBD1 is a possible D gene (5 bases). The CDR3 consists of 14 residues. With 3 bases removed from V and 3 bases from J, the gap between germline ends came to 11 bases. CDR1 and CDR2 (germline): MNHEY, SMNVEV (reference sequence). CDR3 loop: CASSFQGDHTEAFF. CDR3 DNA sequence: TGTGCCAGCAGTTTCCAAGGGGACCACACTGAAGCTTTCTTT.

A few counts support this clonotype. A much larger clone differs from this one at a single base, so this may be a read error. CDR3 loop: CASSPEETQYF. The CDR3 DNA reads as TGTGCCAGCAGTCCCGAAGAGACCCAGTACTTC. The V call is TRBV27, the J call TRBJ2-5; D call uncertain. The CDR3 loop spans 11 amino acids. Trimming stripped 5 bases from V and 3 bases from J, with 4 bases between. Germline CDR1 reads MNHEY; CDR2 reads SMNVEV (reference sequence).

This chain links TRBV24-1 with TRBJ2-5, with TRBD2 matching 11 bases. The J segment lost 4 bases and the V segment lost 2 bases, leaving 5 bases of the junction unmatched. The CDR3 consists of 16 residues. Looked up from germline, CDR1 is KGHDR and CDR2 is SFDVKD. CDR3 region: CATSDSTTSGGETQYF. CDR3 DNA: TGTGCCACCAGTGATTCTACAACTAGCGGGGGAGAGACCCAGTACTTC.

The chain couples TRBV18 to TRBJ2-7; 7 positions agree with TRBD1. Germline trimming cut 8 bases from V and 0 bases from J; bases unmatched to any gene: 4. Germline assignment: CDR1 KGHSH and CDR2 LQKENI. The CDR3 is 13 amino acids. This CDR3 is CASLTGPSYEQYF. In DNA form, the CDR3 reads TGTGCCAGCCTGACAGGGCCCTCCTACGAGCAGTACTTC.

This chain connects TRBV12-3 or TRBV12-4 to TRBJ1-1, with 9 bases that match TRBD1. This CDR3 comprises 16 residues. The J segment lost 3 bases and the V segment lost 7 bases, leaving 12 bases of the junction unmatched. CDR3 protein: CASIGGGTGLDTEAFF. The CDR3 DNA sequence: TGTGCCAGCATCGGGGGAGGGACAGGGTTGGACACTGAAGCTTTCTTT.

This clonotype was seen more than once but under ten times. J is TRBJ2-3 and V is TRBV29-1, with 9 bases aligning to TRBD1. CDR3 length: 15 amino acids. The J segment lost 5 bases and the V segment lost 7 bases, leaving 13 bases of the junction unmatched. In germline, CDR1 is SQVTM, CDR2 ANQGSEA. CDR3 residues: CSATGTGKGLDTQYF. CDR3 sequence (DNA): TGCAGCGCGACCGGGACAGGGAAGGGGTTAGATACGCAGTATTTT.

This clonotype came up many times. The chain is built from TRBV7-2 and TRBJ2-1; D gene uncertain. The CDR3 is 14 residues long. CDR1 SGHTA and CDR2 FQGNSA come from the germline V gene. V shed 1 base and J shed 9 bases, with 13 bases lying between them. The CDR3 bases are TGTGCCAGCAGCTTAGTTGCATGGGTGGGTGAGCAGTTCTTC. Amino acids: CASSLVAWVGEQFF.

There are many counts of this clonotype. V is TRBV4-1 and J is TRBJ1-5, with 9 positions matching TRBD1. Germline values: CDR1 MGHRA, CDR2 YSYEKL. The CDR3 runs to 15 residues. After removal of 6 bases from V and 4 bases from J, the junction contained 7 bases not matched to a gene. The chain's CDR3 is CASRSRTGENQPQHF. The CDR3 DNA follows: TGCGCCAGCAGGTCCAGGACAGGGGAAAATCAGCCCCAGCATTTT.

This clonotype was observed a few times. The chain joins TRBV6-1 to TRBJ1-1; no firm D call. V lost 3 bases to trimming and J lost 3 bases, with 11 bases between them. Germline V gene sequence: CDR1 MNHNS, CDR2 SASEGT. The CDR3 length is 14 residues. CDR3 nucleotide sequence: TGTGCCAGCAGTGATGGAGGCGTTGACACTGAAGCTTTCTTT. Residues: CASSDGGVDTEAFF.

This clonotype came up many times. The CDR3 bases are TGTGCCAGTAGAAAAGAAATCACGGGCTACAATGAGCAGTTCTTC. Its translation: CASRKEITGYNEQFF. The V call is TRBV7-9, the J call TRBJ2-1; D is unresolved. The ends were cut back, 9 bases at V and 3 bases at J, with 18 bases in the middle. The CDR3 sequence is 15 residues long. Germline V lookup: CDR1 SEHNR, CDR2 FQNEAQ (reference sequence).

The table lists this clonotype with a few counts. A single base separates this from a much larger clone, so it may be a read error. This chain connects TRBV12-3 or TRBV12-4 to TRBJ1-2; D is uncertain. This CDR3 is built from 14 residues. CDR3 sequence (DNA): TGTGCCAACAGTCCTCAGGAACCCTCATATGGCTACACCTTC. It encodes CANSPQEPSYGYTF.

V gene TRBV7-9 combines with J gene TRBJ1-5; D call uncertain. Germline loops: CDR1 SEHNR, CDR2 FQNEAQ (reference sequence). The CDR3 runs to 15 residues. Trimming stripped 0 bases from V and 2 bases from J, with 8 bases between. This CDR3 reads CASSLASEGNQPQHF. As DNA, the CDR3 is TGTGCCAGCAGCTTAGCCTCCGAAGGCAATCAGCCCCAGCATTTT.

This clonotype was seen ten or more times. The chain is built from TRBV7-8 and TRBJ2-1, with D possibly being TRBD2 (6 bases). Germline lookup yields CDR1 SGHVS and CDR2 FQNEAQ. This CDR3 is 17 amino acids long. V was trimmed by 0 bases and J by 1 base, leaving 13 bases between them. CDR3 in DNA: TGTGCCAGCAGCTTAGCTCTCGGGGGAGTATCCTACAATGAGCAGTTCTTC. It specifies CASSLALGGVSYNEQFF. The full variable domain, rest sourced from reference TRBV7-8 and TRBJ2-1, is GAGVSQSPRYKVAKRGQDVALRCDPISGHVSLFWYQQALGQGPEFLTYFQNEAQLDKSGLPSDRFFAERPEGSVSTLKIQRTQQEDSAVYLCASSLALGGVSYNEQFFGPGTRLTVL.

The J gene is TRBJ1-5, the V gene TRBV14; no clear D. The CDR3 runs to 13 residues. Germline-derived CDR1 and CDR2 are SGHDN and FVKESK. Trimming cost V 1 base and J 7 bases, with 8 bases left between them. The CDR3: CASSQGRNQPQHF. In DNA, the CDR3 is TGTGCCAGCAGCCAAGGTCGGAACCAGCCCCAGCATTTT.

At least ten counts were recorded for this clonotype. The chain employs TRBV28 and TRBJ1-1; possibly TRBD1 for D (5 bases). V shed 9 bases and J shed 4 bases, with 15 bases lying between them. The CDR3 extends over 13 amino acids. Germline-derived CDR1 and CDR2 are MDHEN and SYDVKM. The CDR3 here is CASGGPGTTEAFF. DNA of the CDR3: TGTGCCAGTGGGGGACCTGGGACCACTGAAGCTTTCTTT.

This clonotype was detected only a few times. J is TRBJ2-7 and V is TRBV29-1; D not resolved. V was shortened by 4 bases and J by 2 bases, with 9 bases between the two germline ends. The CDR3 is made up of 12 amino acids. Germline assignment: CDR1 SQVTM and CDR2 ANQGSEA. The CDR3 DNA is TGCAGCGTTGGGGCTGGAGCCTACGAGCAGTACTTC. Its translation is CSVGAGAYEQYF.

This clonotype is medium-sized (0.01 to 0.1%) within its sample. As DNA, the CDR3 is TGTGCCAGCAGCTTATCTCCCTCTGGGGCCAACGTCCTGACTTTC. This sequence encodes CASSLSPSGANVLTF. The V call is TRBV7-6, the J call TRBJ2-6, with D unclear. Germline V lookup: CDR1 SGHVS, CDR2 FNYEAQ. V was pared by 2 bases and J by 0 bases, with 5 bases between. This CDR3 spans 15 amino acids.